Following are 6 T cell receptor beta chains from one sample sequenced in a study of T cells after yellow fever vaccination. TCRdb recomputed calls from the 5' RACE reads with MiXCR, one row per CDR3 protein. The sample lists about 370,000 distinct CDR3 sequences; roughly 11% were seen once. This material consisted of PBMCs, taken on the day of the first yellow fever vaccination. The receptor set was obtained from a man aged 18 to 29 who received the YFV17D yellow fever vaccine.

The CDR3 is CASRRGGNGWQPQHF. CDR3 in DNA: TGTGCCAGCAGGCGGGGGGGCAACGGTTGGCAGCCCCAGCATTTT. The J gene is TRBJ1-5, the V gene TRBV6-1; the D gene is possibly TRBD1 (6 bases). Germline V gives CDR1 MNHNS, CDR2 SASEGT. V dropped 6 bases and J dropped 7 bases, with 19 bases sitting between them. The CDR3 runs to 15 residues.

The genes are TRBV12-3 or TRBV12-4 and TRBJ1-5; D not resolved. V dropped 1 base and J dropped 5 bases, with 6 bases sitting between them. The CDR3 loop spans 13 amino acids. The DNA of the CDR3 is TGTGCCAGCAGTTTAGAACGGCATCAGCCCCAGCATTTT. Translation: CASSLERHQPQHF.

The chain joins TRBV4-3 to TRBJ2-5; 12 bases are a match to TRBD2. The germline V gene has CDR1 LGHNA and CDR2 YSLEER. Trimming at V came to 5 bases and at J to 1 base, leaving 5 bases not matched to a gene. The CDR3 is 16 residues long. CDR3 DNA sequence: TGCGCCAGCAGCTTCGGGACTAGCGGGCCCCAAGAGACCCAGTACTTC. The encoded protein is CASSFGTSGPQETQYF.

The chain employs TRBV5-6 and TRBJ2-2; TRBD2 aligns across 7 bases. CDR1 SGHDT and CDR2 YYEEEE come from the germline V gene. V shed 4 bases, J shed 0 bases, and the junction held 6 bases outside the gene matches. The CDR3 is 16 amino acids. The CDR3 here is CASSRGLLANTGELFF. CDR3 nucleotides: TGTGCCAGCAGCAGGGGACTACTCGCGAACACCGGGGAGCTGTTTTTT.

This chain links TRBV7-3 with TRBJ2-6; TRBD1 matches 11 bases. CDR3 length equals 18 residues. Germline CDR1 and CDR2: SGHTA and FQGTGA. The V segment lost 3 bases and the J segment 0 bases; nucleotides outside the gene matches: 4. CDR3 loop: CASSFWTGGLSGANVLTF. In DNA, the CDR3 is TGTGCCAGCAGCTTCTGGACAGGGGGCCTCTCTGGGGCCAACGTCCTGACTTTC.

The chain combines TRBV7-6 with TRBJ1-4, with D unresolved. The germline V and J ends were trimmed by 2 bases and 0 bases, with 7 bases remaining between them. CDR3 length: 15 residues. CDR1 SGHVS and CDR2 FNYEAQ come from the germline V gene. Here the CDR3 reads CASSLSPTTNEKLFF. As DNA, the CDR3 is TGTGCCAGCAGCTTATCGCCCACAACTAATGAAAAACTGTTTTTT.